The 5 T cell receptor beta chains given below trace back to one sample, sequenced in a study of T-cell reconstitution after alpha-beta-depleted transplantation in children (dated by TCRdb to 2016 to 2017). The intended sense of this specimen's treatment or condition label: allogeneic hematopoietic cell transplantation with graft depleted of TCRalphabeta T cells and CD19 B cells. The receptor library was made with PCR. TCRdb names Illumina HiSeq 2500 as the instrument used. TCR library preparation used molecular barcoding, with unique molecular identifiers applied to normalize quantification of the TCRbeta repertoire. TCRdb passed the public sequencing reads through fastp at Q25 and MiXCR, retaining productive beta sequences. Each entry is one CDR3 protein sequence, shown with its most common DNA and genes. Within this sample are about 300,000 distinct CDR3 sequences, with around 10% of them counted one time only. 7.5% of the sample goes to the ten largest clones.

Material: PBMCs, obtained before TCRalphabeta/CD19-depleted stem cell transplant. The receptor source for this set is a boy under three years old with acute myeloid leukemia, due to receive a stem cell transplant.

The chain links TRBV20-1 to TRBJ2-1; D might be TRBD1 (6 bases). The CDR3 spans 13 residues. Deletions cut 5 bases from V and 6 bases from J, with 14 bases between. CDR1 and CDR2 (germline): DFQATT, SNEGSKA (reference sequence). The CDR3 region has the DNA TGCAGTGCTCTGATGGGGGCTACCAATGAGCAGTTCTTC. This translates into CSALMGATNEQFF.

This clonotype was seen only a few times. The chain combines TRBV5-1 with TRBJ1-2; 9 bases are shared with TRBD1. The CDR3 is 16 amino acids. The J segment lost 6 bases and the V segment lost 0 bases, leaving 9 bases of the junction unmatched. Germline lookup yields CDR1 SGHRS and CDR2 YFSETQ. The DNA for the CDR3 is TGCGCCAGCAGCTTGGTGAAACAGGGGGCGCGGGATGGCTACACCTTC. It specifies CASSLVKQGARDGYTF. Full variable domain (outside the CDR3, taken from reference TRBV5-1 and TRBJ1-2): KAGVTQTPRYLIKTRGQQVTLSCSPISGHRSVSWYQQTPGQGLQFLFEYFSETQRNKGNFPGRFSGRQFSNSRSEMNVSTLELGDSALYLCASSLVKQGARDGYTFGSGTRLTVV.

In its sample, this clonotype was seen many times. The chain couples TRBV28 to TRBJ2-1, with D possibly being TRBD2 (10 bases). CDR3 size: 22 residues. Trimming shortened V by 3 bases and J by 0 bases, and 30 bases separated the two germline ends. Germline V lookup: CDR1 MDHEN, CDR2 SYDVKM. CDR3 bases: TGTGCCAGCAGTTTGGGAACAGGGGGCCTAGCGGGAGTCCCAATCTCCTACAATGAGCAGTTCTTC. The encoded protein is CASSLGTGGLAGVPISYNEQFF.

This clonotype was counted ten times or more. The CDR3 sequence is CASSYRGTASYEQYF. CDR3 DNA: TGTGCCAGCAGCTATAGGGGGACGGCAAGCTACGAGCAGTACTTC. This chain links TRBV5-4 with TRBJ2-7, with D perhaps matching TRBD1 (6 bases). Germline V gene data show CDR1 as SGHNT and CDR2 as YYREEE (reference sequence). The CDR3 is made up of 15 amino acids. V gave up 3 bases and J gave up 3 bases, with 16 bases separating them. The complete variable domain, with remaining parts taken from reference TRBV5-4 and TRBJ2-7, reads ETGVTQSPTHLIKTRGQQVTLRCSSQSGHNTVSWYQQALGQGPQFIFQYYREEENGRGNFPPRFSGLQFPNYSSELNVNALELDDSALYLCASSYRGTASYEQYFGPGTRLTVT.

This clonotype was observed at least ten times. V gene TRBV7-4 combines with J gene TRBJ2-7, with 7 bases identical to TRBD1. The CDR3 is 14 residues long. Per the germline V gene, CDR1 is SGHVT and CDR2 is SQSDAQ. Losses at the gene ends were 1 base for V and 4 bases for J; bases not matched to a gene: 4. The CDR3 sequence: CASSLVQGSYEQYF. The DNA for the CDR3 is TGTGCCAGCAGCTTAGTACAGGGGTCATACGAGCAGTACTTC. Filled out from reference TRBV7-4 and TRBJ2-7, the complete variable domain reads GAGVSQSPRYKVAKRGRDVALRCDSISGHVTLYWYRQTLGQGSEVLTYSQSDAQRDKSGRPSGRFSAERPERSVSTLKIQRTEQGDSAVYLCASSLVQGSYEQYFGPGTRLTVT.